This paragraph covers one T cell receptor beta chain sequence. What it binds is unknown. V lost 1 base to trimming and J lost 4 bases, with 19 bases between them. The length of the CDR3 is 17 residues. Germline assignment: CDR1 SNHLY and CDR2 FYNNEI. This record belongs to a study of cytotoxic CD8 clonotypes in ibrutinib-treated CLL. Study information: The group held some ten relapsed/refractory and approximately 15 treatment-naive patients, with around 18 IGHV unmutated. It was after a median approximately twelve months of treatment, range 6 to 36, that response samples were taken. Study-wide results and caveats: At baseline, clonality was higher than in age-matched healthy donors and correlated with CD8+ counts.

TCRdb keeps only in-frame clones here, not all; method: immunoSEQ multiplex PCR. The sample contains 11,000 to 15,000 clones, around 60% of which appear only once. The TCR was taken from a human donor with chronic lymphocytic leukemia. The starting material was PBMCs, obtained before ibrutinib treatment. The V gene is TRBV2, the J gene TRBJ1-2, with D uncertain. The CDR3, as DNA: TGTGCCAGCAGTGAAGGCTTCACACCCCTACTGGGCTATGGCTACACCTTC. Amino acid sequence: CASSEGFTPLLGYGYTF.